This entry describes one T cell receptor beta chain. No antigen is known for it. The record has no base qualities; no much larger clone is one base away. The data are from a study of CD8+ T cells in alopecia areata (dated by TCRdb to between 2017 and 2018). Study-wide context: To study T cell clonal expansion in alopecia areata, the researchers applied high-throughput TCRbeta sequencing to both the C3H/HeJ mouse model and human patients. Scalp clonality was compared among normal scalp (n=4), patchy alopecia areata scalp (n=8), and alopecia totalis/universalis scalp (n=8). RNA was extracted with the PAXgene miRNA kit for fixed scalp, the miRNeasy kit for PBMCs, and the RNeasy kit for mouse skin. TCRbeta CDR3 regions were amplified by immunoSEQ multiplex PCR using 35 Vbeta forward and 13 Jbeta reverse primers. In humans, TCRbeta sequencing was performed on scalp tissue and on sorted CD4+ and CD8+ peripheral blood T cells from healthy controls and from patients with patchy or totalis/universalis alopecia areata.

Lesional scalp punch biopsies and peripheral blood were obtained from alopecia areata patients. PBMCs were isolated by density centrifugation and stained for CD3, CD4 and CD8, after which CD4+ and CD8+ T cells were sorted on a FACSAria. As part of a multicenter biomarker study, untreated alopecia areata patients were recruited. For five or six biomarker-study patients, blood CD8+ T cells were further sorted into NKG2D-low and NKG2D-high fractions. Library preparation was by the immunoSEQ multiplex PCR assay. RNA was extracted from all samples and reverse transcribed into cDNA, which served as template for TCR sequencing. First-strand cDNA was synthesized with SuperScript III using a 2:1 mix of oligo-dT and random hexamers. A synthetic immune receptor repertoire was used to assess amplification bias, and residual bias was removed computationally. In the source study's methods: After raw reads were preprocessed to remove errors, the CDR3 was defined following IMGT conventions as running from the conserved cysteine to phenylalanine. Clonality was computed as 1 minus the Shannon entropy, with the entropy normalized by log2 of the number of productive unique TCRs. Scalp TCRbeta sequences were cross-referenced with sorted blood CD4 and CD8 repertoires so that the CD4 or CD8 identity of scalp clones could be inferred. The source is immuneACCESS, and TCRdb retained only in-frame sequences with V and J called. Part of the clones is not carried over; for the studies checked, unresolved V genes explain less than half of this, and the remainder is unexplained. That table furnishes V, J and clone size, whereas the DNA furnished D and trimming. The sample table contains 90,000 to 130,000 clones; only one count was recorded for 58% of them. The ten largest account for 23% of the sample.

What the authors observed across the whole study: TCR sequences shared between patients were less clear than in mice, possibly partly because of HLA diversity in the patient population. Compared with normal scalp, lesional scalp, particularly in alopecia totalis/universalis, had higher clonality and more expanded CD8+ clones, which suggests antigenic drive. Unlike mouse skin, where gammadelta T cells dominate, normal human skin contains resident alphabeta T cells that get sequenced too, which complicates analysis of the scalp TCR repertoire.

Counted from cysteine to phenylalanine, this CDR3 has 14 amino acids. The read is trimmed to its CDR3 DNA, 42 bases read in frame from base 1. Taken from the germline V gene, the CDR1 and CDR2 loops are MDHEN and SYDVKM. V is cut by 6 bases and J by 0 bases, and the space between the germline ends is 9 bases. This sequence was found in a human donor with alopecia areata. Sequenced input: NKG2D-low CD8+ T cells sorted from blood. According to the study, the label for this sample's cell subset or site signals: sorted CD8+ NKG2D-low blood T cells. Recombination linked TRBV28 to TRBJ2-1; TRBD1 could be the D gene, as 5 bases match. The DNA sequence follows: TGTGCCAGCAGGGGGCTTGACTCCTACAATGAGCAGTTCTTC. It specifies CASRGLDSYNEQFF.